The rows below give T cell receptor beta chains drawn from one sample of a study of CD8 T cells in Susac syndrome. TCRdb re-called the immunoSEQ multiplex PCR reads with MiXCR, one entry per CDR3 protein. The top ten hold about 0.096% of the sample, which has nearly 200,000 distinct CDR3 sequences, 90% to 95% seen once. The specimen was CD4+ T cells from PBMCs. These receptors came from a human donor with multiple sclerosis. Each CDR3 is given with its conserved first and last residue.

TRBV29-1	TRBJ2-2	CSVGKSGNTGELFF
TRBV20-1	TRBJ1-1	CSAKPPQGAGTEAFF
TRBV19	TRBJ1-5	CASRDGQGGQPQHF
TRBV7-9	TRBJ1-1	CASSYIRGGITEAFF
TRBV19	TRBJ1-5	CASRTYPPEEYQPQHF
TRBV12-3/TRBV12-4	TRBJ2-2	CASTLNPSPNTGELFF
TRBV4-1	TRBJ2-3	CASSGSRDFTSTDTQYF
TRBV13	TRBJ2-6	CASSLANRPSSGANVLTF
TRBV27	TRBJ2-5	CASRVRQGAQPPYTAETQYF
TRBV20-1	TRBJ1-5	CSAYAGEGNQPQHF
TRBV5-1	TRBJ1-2	CASSSNRVSGYTF
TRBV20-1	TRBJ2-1	CSAFGGLSSYNEQFF
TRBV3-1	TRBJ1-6	CASSQDLPGQGANSPLHF
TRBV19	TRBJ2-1	CASRKNLNEQFF
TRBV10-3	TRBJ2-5	CASLGQLQETQYF
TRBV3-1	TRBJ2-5	CASSQEPRSQETQYF
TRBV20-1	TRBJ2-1	CSARGTSGTRQFF
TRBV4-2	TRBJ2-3	CASSQGGTFSTDTQYF
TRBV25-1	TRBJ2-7	CASSPGLRGNEQYF
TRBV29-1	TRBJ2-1	CSVEEVGGRRYNEQFF
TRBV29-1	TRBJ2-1	CSVQTEGAAYNERFF
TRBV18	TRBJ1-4	CASSPPRTYEKLFF
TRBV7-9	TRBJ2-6	CASTPFSGANVLTF
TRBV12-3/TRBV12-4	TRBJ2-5	CASSQDSRGETQYF
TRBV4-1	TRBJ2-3	CASVGLAGSTDTQYF
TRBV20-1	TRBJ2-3	CSAPLAGLTDTQYF
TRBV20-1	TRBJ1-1	CSAREYSYTEAFF
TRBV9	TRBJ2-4	CASSLTGGQGLNIQYF
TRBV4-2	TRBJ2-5	CASSQEPGQGAETQYF
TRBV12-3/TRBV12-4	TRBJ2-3	CASSSEGTQYF
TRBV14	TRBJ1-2	CASSETVNYGYTF
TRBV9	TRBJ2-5	CASSPLTGEGTQYF
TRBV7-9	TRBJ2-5	CASSPRVRLTQYF
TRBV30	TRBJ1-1	CAWRNQDTEAFF
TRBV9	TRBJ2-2	CASSVRQGGGELFF
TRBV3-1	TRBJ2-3	CASSRPGKSTDTQYF
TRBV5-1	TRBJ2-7	CASSLEGLGEQYF
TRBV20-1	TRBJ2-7	CSAQRMGQGLYEQYF
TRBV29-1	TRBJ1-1	CSVQKWTGEAFF
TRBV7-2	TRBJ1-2	CASSLATVGNYGYTF
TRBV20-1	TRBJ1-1	CTAPGMNTEAFF
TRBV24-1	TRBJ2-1	CAAGTGSYNEQFF
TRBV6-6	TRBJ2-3	CASSTGTGGTDTQYF
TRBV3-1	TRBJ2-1	CASSHYYRQGVSGARNEQFF
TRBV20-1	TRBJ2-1	CSARGIADYNEQFF
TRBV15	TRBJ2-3	CATRGRDVADTQYF
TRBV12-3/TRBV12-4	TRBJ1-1	CASSSQLNTEAFF